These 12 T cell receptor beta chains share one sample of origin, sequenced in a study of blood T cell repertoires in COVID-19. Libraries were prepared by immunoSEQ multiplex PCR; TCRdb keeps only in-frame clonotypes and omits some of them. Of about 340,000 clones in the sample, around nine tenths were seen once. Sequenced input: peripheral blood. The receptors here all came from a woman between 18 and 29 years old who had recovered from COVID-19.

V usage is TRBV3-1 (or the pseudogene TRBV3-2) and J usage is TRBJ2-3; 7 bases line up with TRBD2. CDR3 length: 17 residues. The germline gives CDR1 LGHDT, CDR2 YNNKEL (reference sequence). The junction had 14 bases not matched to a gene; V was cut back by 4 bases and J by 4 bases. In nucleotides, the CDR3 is TGTGCCAGCAGCCTTCGGCGGGCGGGAGTAGGGTCAGATACGCAGTATTTT. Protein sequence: CASSLRRAGVGSDTQYF.

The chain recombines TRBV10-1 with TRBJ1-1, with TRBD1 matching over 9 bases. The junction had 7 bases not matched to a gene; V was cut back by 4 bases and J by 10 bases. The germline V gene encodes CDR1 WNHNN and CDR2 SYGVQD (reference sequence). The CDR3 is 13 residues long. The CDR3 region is CASSAGTGSSAFF. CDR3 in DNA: TGCGCCAGCAGTGCCGGGACAGGGTCTTCAGCTTTCTTT.

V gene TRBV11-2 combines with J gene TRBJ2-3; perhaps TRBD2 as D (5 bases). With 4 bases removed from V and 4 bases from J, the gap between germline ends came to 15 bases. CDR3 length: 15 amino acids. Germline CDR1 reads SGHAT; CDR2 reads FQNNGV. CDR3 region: CASSWSGPEPDTQYF. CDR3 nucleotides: TGTGCCAGCAGCTGGAGCGGACCTGAGCCAGATACGCAGTATTTT.

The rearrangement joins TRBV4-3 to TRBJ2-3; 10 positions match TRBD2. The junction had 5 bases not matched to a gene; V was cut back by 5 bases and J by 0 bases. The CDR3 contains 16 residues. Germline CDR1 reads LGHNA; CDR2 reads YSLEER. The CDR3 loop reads CASSAILAGSTDTQYF. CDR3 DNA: TGCGCCAGCAGCGCAATACTAGCGGGGAGCACAGATACGCAGTATTTT.

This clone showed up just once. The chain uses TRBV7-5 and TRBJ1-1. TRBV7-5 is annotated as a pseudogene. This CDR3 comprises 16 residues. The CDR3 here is CARSPGGVGRETEAFF. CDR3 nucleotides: TGTGCCAGAAGCCCTGGGGGGGTAGGGAGGGAGACTGAAGCTTTCTTT.

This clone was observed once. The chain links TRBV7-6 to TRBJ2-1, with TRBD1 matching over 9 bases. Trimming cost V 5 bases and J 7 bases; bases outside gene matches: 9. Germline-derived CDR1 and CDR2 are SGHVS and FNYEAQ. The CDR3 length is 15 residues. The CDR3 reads CASSLRQGVKNEQFF. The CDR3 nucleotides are TGTGCCAGCAGCCTCAGACAGGGGGTGAAAAATGAGCAGTTCTTC.

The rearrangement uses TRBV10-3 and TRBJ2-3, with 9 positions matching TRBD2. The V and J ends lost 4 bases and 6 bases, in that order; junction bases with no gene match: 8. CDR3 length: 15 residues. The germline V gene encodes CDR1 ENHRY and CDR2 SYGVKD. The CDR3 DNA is TGTGCCATCAGTGGGAAAGCGGGAGGCAGGGATACGCAGTATTTT. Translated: CAISGKAGGRDTQYF.

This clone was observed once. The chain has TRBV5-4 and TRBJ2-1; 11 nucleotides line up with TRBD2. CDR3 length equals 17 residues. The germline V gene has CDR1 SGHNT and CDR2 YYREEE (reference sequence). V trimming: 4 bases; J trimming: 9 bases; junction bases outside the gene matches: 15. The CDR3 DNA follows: TGTGCCAGCAGCCCCAGACTAGCGGGGATGGCCGGGGGTGAGCAGTTCTTC. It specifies CASSPRLAGMAGGEQFF.

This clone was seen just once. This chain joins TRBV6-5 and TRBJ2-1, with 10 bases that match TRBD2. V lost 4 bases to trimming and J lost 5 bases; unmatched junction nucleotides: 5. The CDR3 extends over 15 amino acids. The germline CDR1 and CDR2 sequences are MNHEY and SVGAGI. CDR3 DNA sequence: TGTGCCAGCAGTTTTTTAGCGGGGGGAGACAATGAGCAGTTCTTC. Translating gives CASSFLAGGDNEQFF.

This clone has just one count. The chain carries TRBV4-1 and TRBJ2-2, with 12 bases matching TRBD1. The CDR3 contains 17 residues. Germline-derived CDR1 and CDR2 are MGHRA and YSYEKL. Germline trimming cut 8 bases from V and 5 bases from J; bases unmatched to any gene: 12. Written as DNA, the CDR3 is TGCGCCAGCCGCCTCGGGACAGGGGGCTTCGGGACCGGGGAGCTGTTTTTT. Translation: CASRLGTGGFGTGELFF.

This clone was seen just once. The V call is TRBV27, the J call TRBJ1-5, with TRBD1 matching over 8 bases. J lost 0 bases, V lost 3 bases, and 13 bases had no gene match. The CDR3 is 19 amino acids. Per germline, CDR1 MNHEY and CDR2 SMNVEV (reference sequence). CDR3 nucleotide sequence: TGTGCCAGCAGTTTTTCCCGGGACAGGCTTGAGACTAGCAATCAGCCCCAGCATTTT. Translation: CASSFSRDRLETSNQPQHF.

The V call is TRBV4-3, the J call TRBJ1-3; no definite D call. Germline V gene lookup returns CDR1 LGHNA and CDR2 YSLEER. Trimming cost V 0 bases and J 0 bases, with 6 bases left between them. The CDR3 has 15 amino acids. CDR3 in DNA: TGCGCCAGCAGCCAAGAAAGCGACTCTGGAAACACCATATATTTT. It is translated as CASSQESDSGNTIYF.